The T cell receptor (beta chain) described here comes from a study of cytomegalovirus exposure and HLA in healthy donors. Germline V gene sequence: CDR1 PRHDT, CDR2 FYEKMQ (reference sequence). J gave up 4 bases and V 3 bases, and 7 bases lay outside the gene matches. This CDR3 has 15 residues. Turning to this clone: Its antigen is undetermined.

Study-level points and caveats: Because they were indistinguishable, some V segments, including TRBV6-2 and TRBV6-3, were excluded.

Primers: 60 Vbeta forward and 13 Jbeta reverse. Sequencing used immunoSEQ multiplex PCR; TCRdb keeps in-frame clones, though not all of them. This table holds around 210,000 clones, 70% to 80% found once. V and J are TRBV13 and TRBJ2-7; 9 positions agree with TRBD1. Specimen: PBMCs. The receptor was derived from a woman under 40 in good health and CMV-seronegative. The CDR3 region is CASSLAGTGLYEQYF. The CDR3 DNA sequence: TGTGCCAGCAGCTTGGCCGGGACAGGGCTTTACGAGCAGTACTTC.